This TCR beta chain was found in a study of T cell repertoires in cytomegalovirus infection. In the study overall: Matching HLA type and CMV infection were both indicated by public TCR beta signatures. General study points: HLA-C-restricted CMV-specific TCR beta clonotypes prevailed in the ex vivo response. Of the TCR beta families, the public ones yielded a cumulative frequency that identified carriers of CMV plus the relevant HLA.

Looked up from germline, CDR1 is MNHEY and CDR2 is SVGEGT. CDR3 length: 15 residues. With 2 bases clipped from V and 7 bases from J, the junction kept 7 bases outside the gene matches. This clonotype appeared many times. Its antigen is currently unknown. MiXCR, run by TCRdb on the reads, gives a single entry per CDR3 protein. The repertoire holds 150,000 to 200,000 distinct CDR3 sequences, with around an eighth as singletons. This sequence joins TRBV6-2 or TRBV6-3 and TRBJ2-1, with 8 bases fitting TRBD2. The sample comprised PBMCs. This clonotype originated in a human donor in good health (CMV status not recorded). Some clones in this sample may be carry-over from other donors' samples. The CDR3, as DNA: TGTGCCAGCAGTTACCTTAGCGGGAATTGGAATGAGCAGTTCTTC. It codes for CASSYLSGNWNEQFF.